This T cell receptor beta chain was recovered during a study of cytomegalovirus exposure and HLA in healthy donors. Findings of the study overall: The authors later found HLA-associated TCR beta chains more clonally expanded than equally common others. Links to common viral pathogens appeared, in a later analysis, for several of the most significant clusters.

In the PCR, 60 Vbeta and 13 Jbeta primers were used. This table comes from immunoSEQ multiplex PCR, and its TCRdb copy is limited to in-frame clones, with some not included. The table includes about 140,000 clones, approximately 80% detected once. A note on this clone: The antigen is unknown.

The CDR3 loop spans 15 amino acids. Trimming cost V 4 bases and J 5 bases; bases outside gene matches: 10. The germline V gene encodes CDR1 SGHDT and CDR2 YYEEEE. This TCR was sampled from a man aged 40-49 years in good health and CMV-seronegative. The genes are TRBV5-6 and TRBJ1-1, with 8 bases fitting TRBD1. The source material was PBMCs. The chain's CDR3 is CASSTWGRGLTEAFF. The CDR3 nucleotides are TGTGCCAGCAGCACATGGGGCAGGGGGCTGACTGAAGCTTTCTTT.